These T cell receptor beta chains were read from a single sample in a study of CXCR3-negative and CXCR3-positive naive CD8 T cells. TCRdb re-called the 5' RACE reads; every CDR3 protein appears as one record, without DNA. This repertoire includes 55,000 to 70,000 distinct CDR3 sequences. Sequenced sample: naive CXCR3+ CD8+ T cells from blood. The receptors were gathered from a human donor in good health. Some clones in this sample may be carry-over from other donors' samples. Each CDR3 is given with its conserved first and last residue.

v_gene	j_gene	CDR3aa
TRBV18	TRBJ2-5	CASSPPRVGYQETQYF
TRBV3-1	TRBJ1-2	CASRPGTSNGWVYGYTF
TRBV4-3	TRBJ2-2	CASSQDWRGTGELFF
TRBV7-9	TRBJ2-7	CASSPDRGFYEQYF
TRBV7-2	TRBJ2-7	CASSFHFPHEQYF
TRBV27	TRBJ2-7	CASSFRGQGTLYEQYF
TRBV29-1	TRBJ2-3	CSVEDPGLAGDTQYF
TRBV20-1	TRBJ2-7	CSARSDYEQYF
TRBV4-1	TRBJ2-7	CASNLDYEQYF
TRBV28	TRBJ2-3	CASSATGSDTQYF
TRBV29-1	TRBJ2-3	CSVAPGQESDTQYF
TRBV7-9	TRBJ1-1	CASSPEQGVNTEAFF
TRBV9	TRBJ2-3	CASSVWDTDTQYF
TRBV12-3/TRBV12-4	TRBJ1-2	CASSLNYGYTF
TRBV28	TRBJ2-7	CTSRTGTGGDYEQYF
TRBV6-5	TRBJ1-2	CASSPTTGGNSYGYTF
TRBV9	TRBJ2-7	CASSEGGDYYEQYF
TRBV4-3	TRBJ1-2	CASSQEIGRRDGYTF
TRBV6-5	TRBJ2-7	CASSGRTGDGYEQYF
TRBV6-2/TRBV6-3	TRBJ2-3	CASDDDLEAGTDTQYF
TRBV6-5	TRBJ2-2	CASSYSNWDSNTGELFF
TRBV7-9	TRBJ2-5	CASSLASTSGSQETQYF
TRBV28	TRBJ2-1	CASSLSNNEQFF
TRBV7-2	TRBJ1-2	CASSLGGSPYGYTF
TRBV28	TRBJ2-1	CATEGQDRGLSNEQFF
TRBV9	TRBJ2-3	CASSVASQTDTQYF
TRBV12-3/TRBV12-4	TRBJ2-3	CASSIGDTQYF
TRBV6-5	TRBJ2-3	CASTPLPLAGALTDTQYF
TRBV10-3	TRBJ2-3	CAISEGGEATDTQYF
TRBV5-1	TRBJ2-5	CASSWLGVGETQYF
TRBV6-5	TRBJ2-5	CASSPLGGSETQYF
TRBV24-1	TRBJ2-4	CATQGQGAAGNIQYF
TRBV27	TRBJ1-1	CASSLSLGSLNTEAFF
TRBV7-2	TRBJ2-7	CASASRRVWDEQYF
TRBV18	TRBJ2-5	CASSPIGTETQYF
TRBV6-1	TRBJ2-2	CASRRVTGELFF
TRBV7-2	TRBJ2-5	CASSRTLEETQYF
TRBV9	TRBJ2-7	CASSVWTGDSHEQYF
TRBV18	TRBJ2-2	CASYQGGGYTGELFF
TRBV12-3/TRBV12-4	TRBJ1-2	CASSLKRNGYTF
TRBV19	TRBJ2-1	CATRTAYNEQFF
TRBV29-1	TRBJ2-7	CSVEGTSYYEQYF
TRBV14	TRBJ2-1	CASGQAGTSNEQFF
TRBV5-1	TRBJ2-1	CASSSYPGPGNEQFF
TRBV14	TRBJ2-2	CASSQANTGELFF
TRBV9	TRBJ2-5	CASSPETISRETQYF
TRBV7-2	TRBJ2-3	CASSLADMRADTQYF
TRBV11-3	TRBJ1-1	CASSLGFIVKGDTEAFF
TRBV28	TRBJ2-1	CASRVAGAAVNEQFF
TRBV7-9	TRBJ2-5	CASSLDYFQETQYF
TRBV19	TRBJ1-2	CASSTMWTGEDYGYTF
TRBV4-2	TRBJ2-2	CTSSQGGTGELFF
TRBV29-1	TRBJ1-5	CSVVEGYGNQPQHF
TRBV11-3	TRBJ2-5	CASSLRVGVQVETQYF
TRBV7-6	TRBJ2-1	CASNPSGSHYNEQFF
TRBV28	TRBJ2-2	CASTPGGSADTGELFF
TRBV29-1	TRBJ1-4	CSVEARDNEKLFF
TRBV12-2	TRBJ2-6	CASRFRDRTGANVLTF